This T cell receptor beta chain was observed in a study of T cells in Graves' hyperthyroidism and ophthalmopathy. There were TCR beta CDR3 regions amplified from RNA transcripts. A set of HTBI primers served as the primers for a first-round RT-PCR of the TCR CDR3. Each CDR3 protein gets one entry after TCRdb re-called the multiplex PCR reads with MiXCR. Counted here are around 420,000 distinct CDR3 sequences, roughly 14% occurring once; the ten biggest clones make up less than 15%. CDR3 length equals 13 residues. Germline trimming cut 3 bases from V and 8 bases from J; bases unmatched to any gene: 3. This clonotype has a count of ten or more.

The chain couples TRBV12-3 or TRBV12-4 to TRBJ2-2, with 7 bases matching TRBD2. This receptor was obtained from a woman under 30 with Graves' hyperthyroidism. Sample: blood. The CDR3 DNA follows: TGTGCCAGCAGTTTTATGGGAGGGGGGGAGCTGTTTTTT. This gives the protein CASSFMGGGELFF.